This T cell receptor beta chain was recorded in a study of PD-L1 blockade in urothelial cancer. Time point of the sample: pretreatment peripheral blood. On this clone itself: Its cognate antigen is unknown.

Findings and caveats of the study: In blood sampled pretreatment, TCR clonality below the median predicted better survival. In blood at 3 weeks, tumor-associated clones expanded more among patients with durable benefit.

Sequencing used immunoSEQ multiplex PCR; TCRdb keeps in-frame clones, though not all of them. The sample has more than 85,000 clones; around 87% are singletons. Sample: PBMCs, taken around atezolizumab (anti-PD-L1) treatment. The sequence came from a man aged 55-75 years with urothelial cancer.

The CDR3 DNA reads TGTGCCAGCAGCGTAGAAGCGGGGGCCGGTGCTTTCTTT. As protein: CASSVEAGAGAFF. The rearrangement joins TRBV9 to TRBJ1-1, with TRBD1 as a possible D gene (6 bases). Trimming left V 0 bases short and J 11 bases short, with 14 bases between. Germline V CDR1 and CDR2: SGDLS, YYNGEE. The CDR3 contains 13 residues.